The 13 T cell receptor beta chains below all came from one sample that was sequenced in a study of shared clonotypes between healthy human individuals. Naive-designated CD8 cells lacked CD45RO, were positively enriched for CCR7, and omitted terminally differentiated effector memory CD45RA+ cells. Generated by immunoSEQ multiplex PCR, the TCRdb table keeps only in-frame clones and is missing some. The sample includes about 2 million clones, roughly 94% of them seen just once. Sequencing was done on a sample of naive CD8+ T cells sorted from blood. The receptors derive from a man younger than 35 in good health.

The rearrangement links TRBV19 to TRBJ2-1; the D gene is possibly TRBD2 (6 bases). The germline gives CDR1 LNHDA, CDR2 SQIVND (reference sequence). Trimming stripped 2 bases from V and 0 bases from J, with 8 bases between. The CDR3 extends over 15 amino acids. Here the CDR3 DNA reads TGTGCCAGTAGTATAATAGCGGCCTCCTACAATGAGCAGTTCTTC. Protein product: CASSIIAASYNEQFF.

This clone appeared once. The chain has TRBV5-1 and TRBJ2-1, with D perhaps TRBD2 (6 bases). Trimming removed 0 bases from V and 2 bases from J, with 18 bases in between. Germline values: CDR1 SGHRS, CDR2 YFSETQ. The CDR3 length is 18 residues. The CDR3 is CASSLEAPGLSTYNEQFF. The CDR3 DNA reads as TGCGCCAGCAGCTTGGAGGCGCCGGGACTCTCTACCTACAATGAGCAGTTCTTC.

V is TRBV5-1 and J is TRBJ1-1; tentatively, D is TRBD1 (5 bases). With 5 bases removed from V and 7 bases from J, the gap between germline ends came to 12 bases. This CDR3 is 12 amino acids long. Germline V gene data show CDR1 as SGHRS and CDR2 as YFSETQ. This CDR3 is CASSPWGDEAFF. CDR3 nucleotide sequence: TGCGCCAGCAGTCCGTGGGGGGATGAAGCTTTCTTT.

The chain employs TRBV10-3 and TRBJ2-7; D is unresolved. The CDR3 is 14 amino acids. V was clipped by 4 bases and J by 4 bases, with 14 bases between them. Germline CDR1 is ENHRY and CDR2 is SYGVKD. CDR3 loop: CAISGAGVPYEQYF. Here the CDR3 DNA reads TGTGCCATCAGTGGCGCAGGAGTCCCTTACGAGCAGTACTTC.

This rearrangement joins TRBV6-5 to TRBJ1-1; D is unresolved. V shed 0 bases and J shed 5 bases, with 16 bases lying between them. Germline V gene data show CDR1 as MNHEY and CDR2 as SVGAGI. CDR3 length: 16 residues. This chain's CDR3 is CASSYSVGEVGTEAFF. CDR3 nucleotides: TGTGCCAGCAGTTACTCAGTCGGGGAGGTCGGAACTGAAGCTTTCTTT.

This clone came up once. The J gene is TRBJ2-1, the V gene TRBV6-5; D is tentatively TRBD1 or TRBD2 (6 bases each). The germline V and J ends were trimmed by 6 bases and 8 bases, with 17 bases remaining between them. CDR1 is MNHEY, CDR2 SVGAGI, per germline. The CDR3 covers 14 residues. The CDR3 loop reads CASRRDTSYDEQFF. CDR3 DNA sequence: TGTGCCAGCAGGCGGGACACCTCTTACGATGAGCAGTTCTTC.

The chain combines TRBV19 with TRBJ2-7; D might be TRBD1 (5 bases). Germline CDR1 and CDR2: LNHDA and SQIVND (reference sequence). This CDR3 region has 13 residues. V was shortened by 5 bases and J by 4 bases, with 12 bases between the two germline ends. CDR3 bases: TGTGCCAGTAGTCAGGGATCTCTGTACGAGCAGTACTTC. Its translation is CASSQGSLYEQYF.

The chain employs TRBV6-1 and TRBJ2-3, with D possibly TRBD1 on 6 matching bases. CDR3 length: 16 residues. V gave up 2 bases and J gave up 4 bases, with 16 bases separating them. Germline lookup yields CDR1 MNHNS and CDR2 SASEGT. The CDR3 coding sequence is TGTGCCAGCAGTGAACTAGAGGGGGACGAGGCAGATACGCAGTATTTT. Residues: CASSELEGDEADTQYF.

The chain employs TRBV25-1 and TRBJ2-2; TRBD1 aligns across 9 bases. The CDR3 extends over 16 amino acids. With 4 bases clipped from V and 3 bases from J, the junction kept 6 bases outside the gene matches. Germline loops: CDR1 MGHDK, CDR2 SYGVNS. CDR3 loop: CASSGGTGWDTGELFF. CDR3 nucleotide sequence: TGTGCCAGCAGTGGAGGGACAGGGTGGGACACCGGGGAGCTGTTTTTT.

CDR3 amino acids: CASKGGTMNTEAFF. The CDR3 bases are TGTGCCAGCAAAGGTGGGACAATGAACACTGAAGCTTTCTTT. The chain is built from TRBV6-5 and TRBJ1-1; D possibly corresponds to TRBD1 (6 bases). CDR3 length: 14 residues. V shed 7 bases and J shed 0 bases, with 12 bases lying between them. Germline assignment: CDR1 MNHEY and CDR2 SVGAGI.

This chain uses TRBV5-8 with TRBJ1-2; the match to TRBD1 covers 9 bases. Germline V gene lookup returns CDR1 SGHTS and CDR2 YDEGEE. This CDR3 contains 14 residues. Trimming cost V 3 bases and J 7 bases; bases outside gene matches: 7. Here the CDR3 reads CASSSSGTGLGYTF. CDR3 sequence (DNA): TGTGCCAGCAGCTCGAGTGGGACAGGGCTTGGCTACACCTTC.

The gene calls are TRBV5-6 and TRBJ2-7; D might be TRBD1 (5 bases). The V end was cut by 4 bases, the J end by 6 bases, with 11 bases between. Germline CDR1 and CDR2: SGHDT and YYEEEE. This CDR3 has 12 residues. CDR3 protein: CASSGTRVEQYF. In nucleotides, the CDR3 is TGTGCCAGCAGCGGAACCAGGGTCGAGCAGTACTTC.

The table lists this clone with a few counts. The chain joins TRBV29-1 to TRBJ2-7; D unresolved. Trimming removed 3 bases at V and 0 bases at J, with 9 bases between. Germline values: CDR1 SQVTM, CDR2 ANQGSEA. The CDR3 covers 13 residues. CDR3 sequence (DNA): TGCAGCGTTGAGGAGACCCGCTCCTACGAGCAGTACTTC. Amino acid sequence: CSVEETRSYEQYF.